Sequencing of this TCR beta chain was carried out in a study of CD8+ T cells in alopecia areata. Study in general: Those treated were given oral tofacitinib at 5 to 10 mg twice daily.

The CDR3 runs to 16 residues. Germline CDR1 LGHNA, CDR2 YSLEER. Overall study results and limits: Expanded CD8+ clones among the top 100, as well as scalp clonality, were significantly decreased by tofacitinib. The study found TCR sharing across patients less clear than in mice, possibly for HLA reasons.

As concerns this clone: Its target is unknown.

The sequencing template was cDNA reverse transcribed from extracted RNA. Repertoires were generated with immunoSEQ multiplex PCR, while TCRdb's copy carries only in-frame clones and drops some. The profile shows tens of thousands of clones, around 71% of them singletons. Described treatment: oral pan-JAK inhibitor, 5-10 mg twice daily. This chain connects TRBV4-3 to TRBJ2-5; 7 bases are shared with TRBD1. The DNA matches TRBJ2-7 better at its end, which makes the J call doubtful. The origin of this receptor is a human donor with alopecia areata. The specimen was CD8+ T cells sorted from blood, collected at week 44, from a patient treated with tofacitinib. The CDR3 DNA follows: TGCGCCAGCAGCCAAGGAAGGACAGGAGAAGGGTACGAGCAGTACTTC. Protein: CASSQGRTGEGYEQYF.